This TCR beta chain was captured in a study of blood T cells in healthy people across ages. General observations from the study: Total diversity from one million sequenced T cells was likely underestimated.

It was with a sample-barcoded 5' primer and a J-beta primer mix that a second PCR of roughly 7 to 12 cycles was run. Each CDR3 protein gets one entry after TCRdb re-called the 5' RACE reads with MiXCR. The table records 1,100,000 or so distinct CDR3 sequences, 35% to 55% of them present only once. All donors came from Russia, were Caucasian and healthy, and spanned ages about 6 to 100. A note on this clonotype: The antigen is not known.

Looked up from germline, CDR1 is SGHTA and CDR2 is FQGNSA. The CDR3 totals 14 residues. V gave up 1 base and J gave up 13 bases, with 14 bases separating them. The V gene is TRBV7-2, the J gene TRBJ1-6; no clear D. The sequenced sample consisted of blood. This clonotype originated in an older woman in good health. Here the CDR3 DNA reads TGTGCCAGCAGCTTAGGGGCAGCCTTGGGTCCCCTCCACTTT. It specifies CASSLGAALGPLHF.